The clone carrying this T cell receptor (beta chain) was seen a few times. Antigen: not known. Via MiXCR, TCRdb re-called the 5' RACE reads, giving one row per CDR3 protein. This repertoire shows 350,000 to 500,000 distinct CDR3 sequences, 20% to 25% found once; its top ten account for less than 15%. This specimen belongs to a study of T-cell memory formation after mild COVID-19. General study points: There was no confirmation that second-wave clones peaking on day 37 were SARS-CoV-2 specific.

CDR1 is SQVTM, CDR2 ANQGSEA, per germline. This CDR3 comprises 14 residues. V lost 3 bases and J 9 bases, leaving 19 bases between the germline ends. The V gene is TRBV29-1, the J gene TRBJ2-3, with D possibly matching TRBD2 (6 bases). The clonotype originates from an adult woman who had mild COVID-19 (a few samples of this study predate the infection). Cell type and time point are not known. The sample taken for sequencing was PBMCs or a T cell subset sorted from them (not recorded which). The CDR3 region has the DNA TGCAGCGTTGAGGCGGGACTTCATGGACGCACGCAGTATTTT. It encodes CSVEAGLHGRTQYF.